This T cell receptor (beta chain) was found in a study of OX40 agonist ivuxolimab in advanced cancers. The CDR3 has 15 residues. The V gene lost 5 bases and the J gene lost 0 bases, with 13 bases spanning the gap. The germline CDR1 and CDR2 sequences are MNHEY and SVGAGI. Method: immunoSEQ multiplex PCR; TCRdb's copy keeps in-frame clones and lacks some. This sample has about 98,000 clones, with approximately 88% found just once. Sequencing was performed on CD4+ or CD8+ T cells sorted from blood, taken in a trial of the OX40 agonist ivuxolimab. This sequence joins TRBV6-5 and TRBJ1-2; D is undetermined. The source of this sequence is an adult with an advanced solid tumor such as melanoma, head and neck, liver or kidney cancer. CDR3 residues: CASSPRGGANYGYTF. CDR3 nucleotides: TGTGCCAGCAGTCCCCGAGGAGGAGCTAACTATGGCTACACCTTC.